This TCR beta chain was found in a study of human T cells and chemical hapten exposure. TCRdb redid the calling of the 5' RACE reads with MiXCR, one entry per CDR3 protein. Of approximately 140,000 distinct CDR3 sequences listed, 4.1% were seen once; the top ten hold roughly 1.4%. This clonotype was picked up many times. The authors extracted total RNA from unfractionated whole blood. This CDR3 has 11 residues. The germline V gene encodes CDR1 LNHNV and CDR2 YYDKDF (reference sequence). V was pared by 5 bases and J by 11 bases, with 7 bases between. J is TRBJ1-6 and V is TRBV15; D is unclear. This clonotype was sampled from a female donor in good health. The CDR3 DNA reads TGTGCCACCAGCTCCGTAACACCCCTCCACTTT. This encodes CATSSVTPLHF.